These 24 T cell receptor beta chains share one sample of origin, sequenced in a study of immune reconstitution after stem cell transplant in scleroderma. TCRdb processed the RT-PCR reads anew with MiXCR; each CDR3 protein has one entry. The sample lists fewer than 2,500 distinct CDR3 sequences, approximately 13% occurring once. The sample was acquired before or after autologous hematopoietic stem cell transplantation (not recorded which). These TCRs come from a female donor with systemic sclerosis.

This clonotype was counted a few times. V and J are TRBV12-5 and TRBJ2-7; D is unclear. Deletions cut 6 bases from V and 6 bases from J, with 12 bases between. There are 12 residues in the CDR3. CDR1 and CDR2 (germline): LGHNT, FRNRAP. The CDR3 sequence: CASGPLPSEQYF. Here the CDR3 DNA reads TGTGCTAGTGGGCCACTGCCCTCCGAGCAGTACTTC.

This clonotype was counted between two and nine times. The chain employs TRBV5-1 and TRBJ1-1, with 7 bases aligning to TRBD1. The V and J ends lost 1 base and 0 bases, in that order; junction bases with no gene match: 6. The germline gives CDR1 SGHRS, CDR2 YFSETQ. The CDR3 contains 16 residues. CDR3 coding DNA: TGCGCCAGCAGCTTGACAGGGGCCGCCTTGAACACTGAAGCTTTCTTT. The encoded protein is CASSLTGAALNTEAFF. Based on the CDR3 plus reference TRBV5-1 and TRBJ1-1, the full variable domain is KAGVTQTPRYLIKTRGQQVTLSCSPISGHRSVSWYQQTPGQGLQFLFEYFSETQRNKGNFPGRFSGRQFSNSRSEMNVSTLELGDSALYLCASSLTGAALNTEAFFGQGTRLTVV.

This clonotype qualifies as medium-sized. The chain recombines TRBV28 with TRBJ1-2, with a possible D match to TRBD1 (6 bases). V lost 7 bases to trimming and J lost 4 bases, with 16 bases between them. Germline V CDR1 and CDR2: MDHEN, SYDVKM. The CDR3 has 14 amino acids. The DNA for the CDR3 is TGTGCCAGCATCACAACGGGCAGGGGCTATGGCTACACCTTC. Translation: CASITTGRGYGYTF.

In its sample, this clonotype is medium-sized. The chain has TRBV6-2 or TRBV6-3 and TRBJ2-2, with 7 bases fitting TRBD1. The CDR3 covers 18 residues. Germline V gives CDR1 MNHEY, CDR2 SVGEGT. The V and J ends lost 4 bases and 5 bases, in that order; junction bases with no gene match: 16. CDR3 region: CASSSGRQGVSPTGELFF. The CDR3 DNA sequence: TGTGCCAGCAGTTCCGGCCGGCAGGGGGTTTCCCCAACCGGGGAGCTGTTTTTT.

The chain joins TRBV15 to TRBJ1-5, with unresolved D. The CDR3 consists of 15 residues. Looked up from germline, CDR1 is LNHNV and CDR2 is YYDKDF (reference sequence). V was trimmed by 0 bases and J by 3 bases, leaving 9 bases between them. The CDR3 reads CATSRETSANQPQHF. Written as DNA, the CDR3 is TGTGCCACCAGCAGAGAGACCAGTGCCAATCAGCCCCAGCATTTT.

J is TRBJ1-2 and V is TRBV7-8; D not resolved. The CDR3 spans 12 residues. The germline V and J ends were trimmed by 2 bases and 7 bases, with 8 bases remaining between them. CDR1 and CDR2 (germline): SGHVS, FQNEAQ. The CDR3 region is CASSLIEFGYTF. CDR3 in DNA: TGTGCCAGCAGCTTAATCGAGTTTGGCTACACCTTC.

The CDR3 DNA is TGCGCCAGCAGCCGGGGACTAGCGGGGGGCCCCCTCAATGAGCAGTTCTTC. As protein: CASSRGLAGGPLNEQFF. The chain carries TRBV4-1 and TRBJ2-1; 15 bases are a match to TRBD2. This CDR3 region has 17 residues. Germline-derived CDR1 and CDR2 are MGHRA and YSYEKL. The junction had 7 bases not matched to a gene; V was cut back by 4 bases and J by 6 bases.

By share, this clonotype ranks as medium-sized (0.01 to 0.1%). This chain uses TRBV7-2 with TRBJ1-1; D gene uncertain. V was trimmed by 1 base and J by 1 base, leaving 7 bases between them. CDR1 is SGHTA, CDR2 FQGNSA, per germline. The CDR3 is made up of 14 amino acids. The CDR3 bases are TGTGCCAGCAGCTTAGGGCAGGCGAACACTGAAGCTTTCTTT. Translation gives CASSLGQANTEAFF.

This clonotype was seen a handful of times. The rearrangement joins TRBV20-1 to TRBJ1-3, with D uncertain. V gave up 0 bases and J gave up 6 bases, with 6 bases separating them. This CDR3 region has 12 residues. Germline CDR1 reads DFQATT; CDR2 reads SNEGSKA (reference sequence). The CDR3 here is CSAREDQNTIYF. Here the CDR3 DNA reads TGCAGTGCTAGAGAGGACCAAAACACCATATATTTT.

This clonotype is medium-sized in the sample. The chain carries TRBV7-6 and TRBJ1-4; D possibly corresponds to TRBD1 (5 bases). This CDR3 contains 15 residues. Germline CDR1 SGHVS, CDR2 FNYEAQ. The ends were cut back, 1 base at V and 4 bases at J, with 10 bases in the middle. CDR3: CASSLEVGVNEKLFF. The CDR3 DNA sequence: TGTGCCAGCAGCTTAGAAGTGGGGGTTAATGAAAAACTGTTTTTT.

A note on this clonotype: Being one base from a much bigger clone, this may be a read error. CDR3 residues: CSVVGAGAHNEQFF. CDR3 DNA: TGCAGCGTTGTTGGGGCAGGGGCGCACAATGAGCAGTTCTTC. The chain employs TRBV29-1 and TRBJ2-1, with D possibly matching TRBD1 (6 bases). Trimming shortened V by 4 bases and J by 5 bases, and 15 bases separated the two germline ends. The CDR3 runs to 14 residues. Per germline, CDR1 SQVTM and CDR2 ANQGSEA.

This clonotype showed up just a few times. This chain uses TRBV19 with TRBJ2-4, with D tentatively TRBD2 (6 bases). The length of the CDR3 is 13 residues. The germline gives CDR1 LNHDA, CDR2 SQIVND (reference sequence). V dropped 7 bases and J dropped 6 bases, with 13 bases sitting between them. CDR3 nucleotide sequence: TGTGCCAGTAAGGAGGGAGGCGGAAACATTCAGTACTTC. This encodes CASKEGGGNIQYF.

In DNA, the CDR3 is TGTGCCAGCAGCCTTCTGGGACAGGGGTTTAGTGAGCAGTTCTTC. Translation: CASSLLGQGFSEQFF. This chain uses TRBV5-5 with TRBJ2-1; 10 positions match TRBD1. The germline V gene encodes CDR1 SGHKS and CDR2 YYEKEE (reference sequence). This CDR3 has 15 residues. J was trimmed by 9 bases and V by 4 bases; bases with no gene match: 10. The full variable domain, completed using reference TRBV5-5 and TRBJ2-1, is DAGVTQSPTHLIKTRGQQVTLRCSPISGHKSVSWYQQVLGQGPQFIFQYYEKEERGRGNFPDRFSARQFPNYSSELNVNALLLGDSALYLCASSLLGQGFSEQFFGPGTRLTVL.

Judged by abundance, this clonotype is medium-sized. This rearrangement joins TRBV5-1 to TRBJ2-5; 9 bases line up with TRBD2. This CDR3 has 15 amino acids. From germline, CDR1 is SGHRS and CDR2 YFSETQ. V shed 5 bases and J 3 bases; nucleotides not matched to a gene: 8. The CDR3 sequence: CASSRASGEEETQYF. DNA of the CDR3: TGCGCCAGCAGTAGGGCTAGCGGGGAAGAAGAGACCCAGTACTTC.

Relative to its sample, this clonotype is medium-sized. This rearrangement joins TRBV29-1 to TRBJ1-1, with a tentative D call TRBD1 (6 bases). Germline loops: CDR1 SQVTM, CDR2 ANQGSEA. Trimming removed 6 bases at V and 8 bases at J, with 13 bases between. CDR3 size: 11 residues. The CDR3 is CSVYRTAEAFF. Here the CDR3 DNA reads TGCAGCGTCTATCGGACAGCCGAAGCTTTCTTT.

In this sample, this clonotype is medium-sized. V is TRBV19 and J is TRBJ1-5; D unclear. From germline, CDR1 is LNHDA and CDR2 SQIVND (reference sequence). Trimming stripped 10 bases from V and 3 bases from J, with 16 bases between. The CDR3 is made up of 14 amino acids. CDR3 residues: CATARSADNQPQHF. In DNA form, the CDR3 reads TGTGCCACTGCTCGGAGCGCAGACAATCAGCCCCAGCATTTT.

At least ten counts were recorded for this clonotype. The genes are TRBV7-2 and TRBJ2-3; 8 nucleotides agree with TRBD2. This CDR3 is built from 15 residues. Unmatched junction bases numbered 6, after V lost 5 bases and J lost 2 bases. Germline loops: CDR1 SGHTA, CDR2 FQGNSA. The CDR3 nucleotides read TGTGCCAGCAGCCCTAAGCGGGGGTACACAGATACGCAGTATTTT. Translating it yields CASSPKRGYTDTQYF.

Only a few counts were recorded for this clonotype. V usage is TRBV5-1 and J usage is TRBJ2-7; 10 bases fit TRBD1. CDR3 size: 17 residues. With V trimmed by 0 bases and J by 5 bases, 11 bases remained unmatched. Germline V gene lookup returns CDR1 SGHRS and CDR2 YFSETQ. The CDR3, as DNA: TGCGCCAGCAGCTTGGCCGAGTCGGGACAGGGGTTCGACGAGCAGTACTTC. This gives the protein CASSLAESGQGFDEQYF.

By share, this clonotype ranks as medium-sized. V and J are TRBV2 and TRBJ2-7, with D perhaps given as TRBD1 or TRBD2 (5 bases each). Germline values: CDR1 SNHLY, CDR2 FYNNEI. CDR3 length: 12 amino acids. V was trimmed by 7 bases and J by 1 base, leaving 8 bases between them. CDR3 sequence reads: CASTEGSYEQYF. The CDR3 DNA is TGTGCCAGCACCGAGGGGTCCTACGAGCAGTACTTC.

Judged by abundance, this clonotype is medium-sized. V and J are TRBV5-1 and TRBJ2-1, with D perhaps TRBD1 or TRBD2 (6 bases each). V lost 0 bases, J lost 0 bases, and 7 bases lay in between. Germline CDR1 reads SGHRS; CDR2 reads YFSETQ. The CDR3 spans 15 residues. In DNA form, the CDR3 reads TGCGCCAGCAGCTTGGGGGGGGCCTCCTACAATGAGCAGTTCTTC. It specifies CASSLGGASYNEQFF.

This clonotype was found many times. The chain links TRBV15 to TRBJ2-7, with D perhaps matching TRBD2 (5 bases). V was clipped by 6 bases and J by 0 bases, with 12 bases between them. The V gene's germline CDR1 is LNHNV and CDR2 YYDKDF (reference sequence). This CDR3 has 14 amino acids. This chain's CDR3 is CATREGLNSYEQYF. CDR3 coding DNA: TGTGCCACCAGGGAAGGACTGAACTCCTACGAGCAGTACTTC. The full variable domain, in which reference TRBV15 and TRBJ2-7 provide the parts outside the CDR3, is DAMVIQNPRYQVTQFGKPVTLSCSQTLNHNVMYWYQQKSSQAPKLLFHYYDKDFNNEADTPDNFQSRRPNTSFCFLDIRSPGLGDTAMYLCATREGLNSYEQYFGPGTRLTVT.

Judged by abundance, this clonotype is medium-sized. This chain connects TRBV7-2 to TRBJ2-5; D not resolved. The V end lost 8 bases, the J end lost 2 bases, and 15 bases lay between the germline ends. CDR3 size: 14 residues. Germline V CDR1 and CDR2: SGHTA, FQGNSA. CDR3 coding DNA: TGTGCCAGCTCCACAAGGCAAGTTCAAGAGACCCAGTACTTC. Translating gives CASSTRQVQETQYF.

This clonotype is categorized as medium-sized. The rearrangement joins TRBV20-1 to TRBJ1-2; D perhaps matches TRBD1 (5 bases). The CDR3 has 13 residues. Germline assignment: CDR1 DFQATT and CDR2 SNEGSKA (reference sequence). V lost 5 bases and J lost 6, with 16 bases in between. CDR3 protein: CSADSRRGNGYTF. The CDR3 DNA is TGCAGTGCTGACAGTAGGAGGGGAAATGGCTACACCTTC.

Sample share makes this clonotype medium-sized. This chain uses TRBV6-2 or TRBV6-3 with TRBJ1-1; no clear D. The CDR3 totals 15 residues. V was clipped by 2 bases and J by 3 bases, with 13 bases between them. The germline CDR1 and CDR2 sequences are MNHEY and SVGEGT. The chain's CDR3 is CASSYPIHEDTEAFF. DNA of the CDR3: TGTGCCAGCAGTTACCCCATCCACGAGGACACTGAAGCTTTCTTT.